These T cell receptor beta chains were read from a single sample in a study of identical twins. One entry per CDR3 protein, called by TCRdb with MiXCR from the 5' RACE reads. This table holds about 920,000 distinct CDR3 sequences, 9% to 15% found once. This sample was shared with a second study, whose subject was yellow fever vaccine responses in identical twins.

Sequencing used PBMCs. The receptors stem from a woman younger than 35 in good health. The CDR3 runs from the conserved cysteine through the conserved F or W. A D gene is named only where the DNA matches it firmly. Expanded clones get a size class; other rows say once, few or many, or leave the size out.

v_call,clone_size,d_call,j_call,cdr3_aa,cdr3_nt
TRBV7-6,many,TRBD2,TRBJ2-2,CASSETSAANTGELFF,TGTGCCAGCAGCGAGACTAGCGCGGCGAACACCGGGGAGCTGTTTTTT
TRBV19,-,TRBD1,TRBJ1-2,CASMSVDRSYGYTF,TGTGCCAGTATGAGCGTGGACAGGAGCTATGGCTACACCTTC
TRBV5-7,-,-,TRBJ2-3,CASSLSMGGGLNTQYF,TGTGCCAGCAGCTTATCGATGGGGGGGGGCCTCAATACGCAGTATTTT
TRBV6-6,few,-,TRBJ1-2,CASTDNYGYTF,TGTGCCAGCACTGATAACTATGGCTACACCTTC
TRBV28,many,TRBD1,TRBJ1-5,CASSFEGAGQPQHF,TGTGCCAGCAGTTTCGAGGGGGCCGGTCAGCCCCAGCATTTT
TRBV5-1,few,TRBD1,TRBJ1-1,CASSLVMAGGTEAFF,TGCGCCAGCAGCTTGGTCATGGCAGGGGGGACTGAAGCTTTCTTT
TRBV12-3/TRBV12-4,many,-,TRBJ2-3,CASRASADTQYF,TGTGCCAGCAGGGCTAGCGCAGATACGCAGTATTTT
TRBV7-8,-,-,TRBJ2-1,CASISAANEQFF,TGTGCCAGCATCTCGGCGGCCAATGAGCAGTTCTTC
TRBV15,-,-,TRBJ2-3,CATSTTGSKGTQYF,TGTGCCACCAGCACTACAGGGTCCAAGGGTACGCAGTATTTT
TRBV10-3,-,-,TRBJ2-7,CAISESIREQYF,TGTGCCATCAGTGAGTCGATAAGGGAGCAGTACTTC
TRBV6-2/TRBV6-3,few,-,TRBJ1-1,CASSYSTHNTEAFF,TGTGCCAGCAGTTACTCAACCCATAACACTGAAGCTTTCTTT
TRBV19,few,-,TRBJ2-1,CASSMSNNEQFF,TGTGCCAGTAGTATGTCTAACAATGAGCAGTTCTTC
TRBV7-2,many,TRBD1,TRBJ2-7,CASSFRQGAYEQYF,TGTGCCAGCAGCTTCAGACAGGGTGCCTACGAGCAGTACTTC
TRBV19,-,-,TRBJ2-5,CASSIMGQLSSQETQYF,TGTGCCAGTAGTATCATGGGGCAGCTTTCTTCACAAGAGACCCAGTACTTC
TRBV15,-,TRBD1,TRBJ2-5,CATSRQGDQETQYF,TGTGCCACCAGCAGGCAGGGGGACCAAGAGACCCAGTACTTC
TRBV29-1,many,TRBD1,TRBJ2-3,CSASGQGYTDTQYF,TGCAGCGCGTCGGGACAGGGGTACACAGATACGCAGTATTTT
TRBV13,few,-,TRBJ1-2,CASSSRGGAGYGYTF,TGTGCCAGCAGCAGTAGAGGAGGGGCAGGCTATGGCTACACCTTC
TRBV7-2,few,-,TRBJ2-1,CASSLVGAGSGNEQFF,TGTGCCAGCAGCTTAGTAGGTGCAGGGTCAGGCAATGAGCAGTTCTTC
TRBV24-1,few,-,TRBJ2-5,CATSDRDRDRYF,TGTGCCACCAGTGACCGAGACCGGGACCGGTACTTC
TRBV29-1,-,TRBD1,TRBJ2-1,CSVGTGGFWEFF,TGCAGCGTTGGGACAGGGGGCTTTTGGGAGTTCTTC
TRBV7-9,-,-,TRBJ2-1,CASSLAADPYYNEQFF,TGTGCCAGCAGCTTAGCGGCAGACCCCTACTACAATGAGCAGTTCTTC
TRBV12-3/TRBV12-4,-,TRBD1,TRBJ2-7,CASSQGQGRFYEQYF,TGTGCCAGCAGCCAAGGACAGGGAAGGTTCTACGAGCAGTACTTC
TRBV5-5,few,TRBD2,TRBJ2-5,CASSLGLAGISKRDQYF,TGTGCCAGCAGCCTCGGACTAGCGGGAATCTCAAAGAGGGACCAGTACTTC